The subject of this entry is one TCR beta chain. Its target is not known. This sample was included in a study of CD8 T cells in ankylosing spondylitis. CDR1 and CDR2 (germline): MNHNS, SASEGT. The CDR3 runs 16 residues. The junction had 17 bases not matched to a gene; V was cut back by 6 bases and J by 9 bases. Scientists made TCR beta libraries using quantitative 5'-RACE with molecular barcodes. Via MiXCR, TCRdb re-called the 5' RACE reads, giving one row per CDR3 protein. The sample contains roughly 350,000 distinct CDR3 sequences, 6.5% to 10% of which appear only once. Overall study findings and caveats: In ankylosing spondylitis blood, a motif of about eight highly homologous TCR beta variants appeared characteristic. As reported, disease-linked clones showed significant enrichment in matched ankylosing spondylitis synovial fluid. Disease-linked clones had a CD8+ phenotype and relatively low frequency in peripheral blood.

Material for sequencing was blood, either unsorted or a sorted T cell fraction (not recorded which). The source of this sequence is a male donor with ankylosing spondylitis. This chain uses TRBV6-1 with TRBJ2-4, with 7 bases identical to TRBD2. The CDR3 spells CASRTGTLGRLGIQYF. The CDR3 DNA reads as TGTGCCAGCAGAACTGGGACGCTCGGGAGGCTAGGCATTCAGTACTTC.